Presented here are 15 T cell receptor beta chains from one specimen sequenced in a study of blood T cells in healthy people across ages. Next came a second PCR, run for roughly 6 to 11 cycles, which used a sample-barcoded 5' primer along with a J-beta primer mix. Using its own MiXCR run on the 5' RACE reads, TCRdb lists one record per CDR3 protein. The table has roughly 800,000 distinct CDR3 sequences, nearly 60% seen once. The source material was blood. Receptor source: a man aged 25 to 40 in good health.

This clonotype turned up a few times. The chain recombines TRBV7-2 with TRBJ2-7; D unresolved. Germline V CDR1 and CDR2: SGHTA, FQGNSA. The CDR3 sequence is 16 residues long. V was shortened by 2 bases and J by 7 bases, with 21 bases between the two germline ends. The CDR3 DNA follows: TGTGCCAGCAGCTTATCCGCCCCGACCCTTGCGCAAGAGCAGTACTTC. The encoded protein is CASSLSAPTLAQEQYF.

This chain connects TRBV7-8 to TRBJ2-1, with 8 bases identical to TRBD2. The V gene's germline CDR1 is SGHVS and CDR2 FQNEAQ. The CDR3 has 16 amino acids. The ends lost 4 bases at V and 8 bases at J; junction bases unmatched: 13. CDR3 coding DNA: TGTGCCAGCAGCTCCAATAGCGGGGCCCTTGGGGATGAGCAGTTCTTC. Translating it yields CASSSNSGALGDEQFF.

This clonotype was detected only a few times. The chain links TRBV9 to TRBJ2-5; 15 nucleotides agree with TRBD2. The CDR3 totals 15 residues. Germline assignment: CDR1 SGDLS and CDR2 YYNGEE. Germline trimming cut 3 bases from V and 11 bases from J; bases unmatched to any gene: 8. DNA for the CDR3: TGTGCCAGCAGCGAACGGGGACTAGCGGGAGGAGAGCAGTACTTC. Its protein product is CASSERGLAGGEQYF.

CDR3 DNA: TGTGCCAGCAGTTACTCGACTACGGGAGAGACCCAGTACTTC. Its protein product is CASSYSTTGETQYF. The chain recombines TRBV6-5 with TRBJ2-5; D possibly corresponds to TRBD2 (5 bases). The CDR3 spans 14 residues. V was trimmed by 0 bases and J by 4 bases, leaving 9 bases between them. Germline CDR1 MNHEY, CDR2 SVGAGI.

This clonotype was observed at least ten times. The chain links TRBV4-2 to TRBJ2-7, with D possibly being TRBD2 (5 bases). Trimming removed 0 bases from V and 0 bases from J, with 15 bases in between. The germline CDR1 and CDR2 sequences are LGHNA and YNFKEQ. The CDR3 is made up of 17 amino acids. Here the CDR3 reads CASSQESRELTSYEQYF. DNA of the CDR3: TGTGCCAGCAGCCAAGAGTCGAGGGAACTTACCTCCTACGAGCAGTACTTC.

This chain connects TRBV7-2 to TRBJ2-5; D unclear. The length of the CDR3 is 14 residues. V was pared by 5 bases and J by 5 bases, with 15 bases between. Germline CDR1 and CDR2: SGHTA and FQGNSA. The CDR3 reads CASSPVSPAETQYF. DNA for the CDR3: TGTGCCAGCAGCCCAGTGAGCCCTGCCGAGACCCAGTACTTC.

This chain links TRBV5-5 with TRBJ1-3; no reliable D call. Germline loops: CDR1 SGHKS, CDR2 YYEKEE (reference sequence). V lost 4 bases, J lost 3 bases, and 17 bases lay in between. This CDR3 has 16 residues. CDR3 bases: TGTGCCAGCAGCCCCGACGACCGCCGCCTTGGAAACACCATATATTTT. It encodes CASSPDDRRLGNTIYF.

This clonotype was recorded only once. The chain has TRBV20-1 and TRBJ2-7, with a possible D match to TRBD2 (6 bases). CDR1 and CDR2 (germline): DFQATT, SNEGSKA (reference sequence). V lost 5 bases and J lost 2, with 10 bases in between. The CDR3 is made up of 12 amino acids. The CDR3 nucleotides are TGCAGTGCTCCGACTAGGACCTACGAGCAGTACTTC. Protein sequence: CSAPTRTYEQYF.

The rearrangement joins TRBV6-5 to TRBJ1-2, with 11 bases that match TRBD1. The CDR3 is 18 residues long. V gave up 4 bases and J gave up 4 bases; unmatched junction bases: 14. CDR1 MNHEY and CDR2 SVGAGI come from the germline V gene. CDR3 region: CASSSREKGTGGTYGYTF. Written as DNA, the CDR3 is TGTGCCAGCAGTTCCAGGGAGAAAGGGACAGGGGGTACCTATGGCTACACCTTC.

The chain combines TRBV20-1 with TRBJ2-1; TRBD2 aligns across 7 bases. Trimming cost V 6 bases and J 13 bases; bases outside gene matches: 6. CDR3 size: 10 residues. Germline V lookup: CDR1 DFQATT, CDR2 SNEGSKA (reference sequence). This CDR3 reads CSALSGTQFF. CDR3 sequence (DNA): TGCAGTGCCCTGAGCGGGACCCAGTTCTTC.

V and J are TRBV2 and TRBJ2-7, with a possible D match to TRBD2 (5 bases). Germline V gives CDR1 SNHLY, CDR2 FYNNEI. Trimming took off 5 bases at V and 7 bases at J, with 15 bases between the two ends. The CDR3 spans 13 residues. CDR3 sequence: CASSPRSRREQYF. In DNA form, the CDR3 reads TGTGCCAGCAGTCCCCGGAGCCGGAGGGAGCAGTACTTC. Complete variable domain (other parts from reference TRBV2 and TRBJ2-7): EPEVTQTPSHQVTQMGQEVILRCVPISNHLYFYWYRQILGQKVEFLVSFYNNEISEKSEIFDDQFSVERPDGSNFTLKIRSTKLEDSAMYFCASSPRSRREQYFGPGTRLTVT.

The chain recombines TRBV28 with TRBJ2-7; D possibly corresponds to TRBD1 (5 bases). V lost 2 bases and J lost 5, with 13 bases in between. The germline gives CDR1 MDHEN, CDR2 SYDVKM. This CDR3 has 14 amino acids. CDR3 amino acids: CASSLTAGINEQYF. The CDR3 DNA reads as TGTGCCAGCAGTTTAACGGCAGGGATCAACGAGCAGTACTTC.

The sample holds a few counts of this clonotype. The chain joins TRBV28 to TRBJ2-7, with 11 nucleotides matching TRBD1. This CDR3 contains 13 residues. Germline V lookup: CDR1 MDHEN, CDR2 SYDVKM. The V gene end was trimmed by 8 bases and the J gene end by 4 bases; junction bases not matched to a gene: 4. CDR3 sequence (DNA): TGTGCCAGCCGGACAGGGGGCGCATACGAGCAGTACTTC. It specifies CASRTGGAYEQYF. Based on the CDR3 plus reference TRBV28 and TRBJ2-7, the full variable domain is DVKVTQSSRYLVKRTGEKVFLECVQDMDHENMFWYRQDPGLGLRLIYFSYDVKMKEKGDIPEGYSVSREKKERFSLILESASTNQTSMYLCASRTGGAYEQYFGPGTRLTVT.

CDR3 sequence: CASSLATPYRNDGYTF. Here the CDR3 DNA reads TGTGCCAGCAGCTTGGCTACCCCGTACAGGAACGATGGCTACACCTTC. The V gene is TRBV5-8, the J gene TRBJ1-2, with D possibly being TRBD1 (5 bases). CDR3 length equals 16 residues. The V end was cut by 0 bases, the J end by 6 bases, with 18 bases between. Germline V lookup: CDR1 SGHTS, CDR2 YDEGEE.

This chain connects TRBV7-2 to TRBJ1-4; weak D call: TRBD1 (5 bases). The CDR3 is made up of 13 amino acids. V was shortened by 5 bases and J by 3 bases, with 7 bases between the two germline ends. The germline gives CDR1 SGHTA, CDR2 FQGNSA. The CDR3 bases are TGTGCCAGCAGCCGGGACCCTAATGAAAAACTGTTTTTT. It specifies CASSRDPNEKLFF.